What follows are 20 T cell receptor beta chains derived from one specimen sequenced in a study of blood T cell repertoires in COVID-19. The method was immunoSEQ multiplex PCR; TCRdb's version includes in-frame clones alone and lacks a portion of them. The sample includes 300,000 to 450,000 clones, roughly 86% of them seen just once. Sample: peripheral blood. These receptors originate from a human donor with acute or convalescent COVID-19. The donor label of this sample is uncertain.

The chain employs TRBV12-3 or TRBV12-4 and TRBJ1-2; D ambiguous. With 6 bases removed from V and 4 bases from J, the gap between germline ends came to 9 bases. CDR3 size: 12 residues. Here the CDR3 reads CASSYYRYGYTF. The CDR3 nucleotides read TGTGCCAGCAGCTATTACCGCTATGGCTACACCTTC.

The rearrangement joins TRBV29-1 to TRBJ1-2, with TRBD1 matching 9 bases. This CDR3 region has 13 residues. V gave up 5 bases and J gave up 8 bases; unmatched junction bases: 9. Germline V gives CDR1 SQVTM, CDR2 ANQGSEA. The CDR3 DNA reads TGCAGCGTTTATACAGGGGGCTCTGGGGGCTACACCTTC. Translating it yields CSVYTGGSGGYTF. Together with reference TRBV29-1 and TRBJ1-2, the CDR3 gives the full variable domain: SAVISQKPSRDICQRGTSLTIQCQVDSQVTMMFWYRQQPGQSLTLIATANQGSEATYESGFVIDKFPISRPNLTFSTLTVSNMSPEDSSIYLCSVYTGGSGGYTFGSGTRLTVV.

The chain recombines TRBV27 with TRBJ2-7, with a weak D call TRBD1 (5 bases). Trimming pared 5 bases from V and 6 bases from J, leaving 14 bases between. Germline V gene data show CDR1 as MNHEY and CDR2 as SMNVEV (reference sequence). The CDR3 is 13 residues long. In nucleotides, the CDR3 is TGTGCCAGCAGTGCCGCAGGGTTCGTCGAGCAGTACTTC. Amino acid sequence: CASSAAGFVEQYF.

The chain employs TRBV18 and TRBJ1-5; 8 nucleotides match TRBD1. This CDR3 has 15 residues. J lost 5 bases, V lost 5 bases, and 8 bases had no gene match. CDR1 and CDR2 (germline): KGHSH, LQKENI. The CDR3 spells CASSKDRVVDQPQHF. The CDR3 nucleotides are TGTGCCAGCTCAAAGGACAGGGTAGTGGATCAGCCCCAGCATTTT.

The chain links TRBV7-9 to TRBJ1-4; possible D gene TRBD1, 5 bases. The length of the CDR3 is 14 residues. Trimming removed 3 bases from V and 7 bases from J, with 12 bases in between. Germline CDR1 is SEHNR and CDR2 is FQNEAQ (reference sequence). The CDR3 loop reads CASSFEGELEKLFF. The CDR3 bases are TGTGCCAGCAGCTTCGAAGGGGAACTTGAAAAACTGTTTTTT.

The genes are TRBV7-2 and TRBJ1-1, with 8 positions matching TRBD1. V was pared by 2 bases and J by 3 bases, with 5 bases of the junction left unmatched. Germline V gives CDR1 SGHTA, CDR2 FQGNSA. This CDR3 has 15 amino acids. CDR3 DNA sequence: TGTGCCAGCAGCTTATGGGCAGGGGGCTACACTGAAGCTTTCTTT. It translates to CASSLWAGGYTEAFF.

The V gene is TRBV11-2, the J gene TRBJ2-3, with TRBD1 identical over 7 bases. The CDR3 has 16 amino acids. Germline V gene data show CDR1 as SGHAT and CDR2 as FQNNGV. The trim removed 1 base at V and 0 bases at J, leaving 4 bases unmatched. CDR3 sequence: CASSLGQGTSTDTQYF. The CDR3 nucleotides are TGTGCCAGCAGCTTAGGACAGGGTACCAGCACAGATACGCAGTATTTT.

The chain joins TRBV10-3 to TRBJ2-7, with a weak D call TRBD2 (5 bases). CDR1 is ENHRY and CDR2 is SYGVKD in the germline V gene. Between the trimmed V and J ends, which lost 5 bases and 7 bases, there was a span of 18 bases. This CDR3 contains 14 residues. The CDR3 region has the DNA TGTGCCATCAGTCAGGACTCTAGAGGCGGGGAGCAGTACTTC. This codes for CAISQDSRGGEQYF.

The chain employs TRBV29-1 and TRBJ1-2, with D perhaps matching TRBD1 (6 bases). The CDR3 contains 11 residues. Trimming pared 5 bases from V and 5 bases from J, leaving 9 bases between. The germline V gene encodes CDR1 SQVTM and CDR2 ANQGSEA. CDR3 in amino acids: CSVWGPYGYTF. For the CDR3, the DNA is TGCAGCGTTTGGGGGCCGTATGGCTACACCTTC.

V gene TRBV6-6 combines with J gene TRBJ1-5, with D perhaps TRBD1 (6 bases). V lost 5 bases, J lost 1 base, and 12 bases lay in between. The CDR3 covers 15 residues. CDR1 is MNHNY and CDR2 is SVGAGI in the germline V gene (reference sequence). The CDR3 loop is CASSRSDRSNQPQHF. Written as DNA, the CDR3 is TGTGCCAGCAGTCGTTCTGACAGGAGCAATCAGCCCCAGCATTTT.

This clone was picked up one time. The rearrangement joins TRBV7-2 to TRBJ1-2; TRBD1 aligns across 12 bases. V trimming: 4 bases; J trimming: 7 bases; junction bases outside the gene matches: 10. This CDR3 comprises 16 residues. Germline assignment: CDR1 SGHTA and CDR2 FQGNSA. The CDR3 loop is CASSSYGTGGAGGYTF. Written as DNA, the CDR3 is TGTGCCAGCAGCTCGTATGGGACAGGGGGCGCGGGTGGCTACACCTTC. Filled out from reference TRBV7-2 and TRBJ1-2, the complete variable domain reads GAGVSQSPSNKVTEKGKDVELRCDPISGHTALYWYRQSLGQGLEFLIYFQGNSAPDKSGLPSDRFSAERTGGSVSTLTIQRTQQEDSAVYLCASSSYGTGGAGGYTFGSGTRLTVV.

This clone has more than one count but fewer than ten. This chain joins TRBV15 and TRBJ2-1; 10 positions match TRBD2. In germline, CDR1 is LNHNV, CDR2 YYDKDF (reference sequence). The CDR3 contains 17 residues. V lost 0 bases and J lost 5; bases outside the gene matches: 7. CDR3 coding DNA: TGTGCCACCAGCAGAGATGGTTCTAGCGGGAGAAACAATGAGCAGTTCTTC. Its translation: CATSRDGSSGRNNEQFF. Full variable domain (remainder filled in from reference TRBV15 and TRBJ2-1): DAMVIQNPRYQVTQFGKPVTLSCSQTLNHNVMYWYQQKSSQAPKLLFHYYDKDFNNEADTPDNFQSRRPNTSFCFLDIRSPGLGDTAMYLCATSRDGSSGRNNEQFFGPGTRLTVL.

V usage is TRBV7-9 and J usage is TRBJ1-2, with D possibly TRBD1 on 5 matching bases. V lost 6 bases and J 8 bases, leaving 19 bases between the germline ends. The CDR3 extends over 14 amino acids. Germline CDR1 reads SEHNR; CDR2 reads FQNEAQ (reference sequence). In nucleotides, the CDR3 is TGTGCCAGCAGACGCGGGACTACCGACGTAGGCTACACCTTC. It yields the protein CASRRGTTDVGYTF.

This clone showed up just a few times. The chain uses TRBV10-1 and TRBJ2-7; 14 bases align to TRBD2. CDR1 is WNHNN, CDR2 SYGVQD, per germline (reference sequence). V shed 5 bases and J 7 bases; nucleotides not matched to a gene: 10. The CDR3 spans 16 residues. As DNA, the CDR3 is TGCGCCAGCAGTCAGAGGGGACTAGCGGGAGTGCGAGAGCAGTACTTC. Translated, it gives CASSQRGLAGVREQYF.

This clone appeared once. The chain has TRBV5-1 and TRBJ1-2; D is perhaps TRBD1 (5 bases). The CDR3 length is 15 residues. The germline CDR1 and CDR2 sequences are SGHRS and YFSETQ. The V and J ends lost 4 bases and 2 bases respectively, with 15 bases between them. The CDR3: CASSATGGLNYGYTF. The CDR3 nucleotides are TGCGCCAGCAGCGCCACGGGGGGATTGAACTATGGCTACACCTTC.

The chain has TRBV7-9 and TRBJ1-1, with 8 nucleotides matching TRBD1. With 2 bases clipped from V and 1 base from J, the junction kept 3 bases outside the gene matches. The germline V gene encodes CDR1 SEHNR and CDR2 FQNEAQ (reference sequence). This CDR3 is 15 amino acids long. The CDR3 DNA is TGTGCCAGCAGCTTATCCGGGACAGGGAACACTGAAGCTTTCTTT. Protein: CASSLSGTGNTEAFF.

The chain couples TRBV3-1 (or the pseudogene TRBV3-2) to TRBJ2-7; 13 positions agree with TRBD2. Germline CDR1 LGHDT, CDR2 YNNKEL (reference sequence). CDR3 size: 15 residues. V was clipped by 4 bases and J by 7 bases; unmatched bases: 7. The chain's CDR3 is CASSLGLAGVGEQYF. CDR3 sequence (DNA): TGTGCCAGCAGCCTCGGACTAGCGGGGGTGGGTGAGCAGTACTTC.

For the CDR3, the DNA is TGTGCCAGCATCGGGTGGCAAGCCACTGAAGCTTTCTTT. Its protein is CASIGWQATEAFF. This chain uses TRBV6-5 with TRBJ1-1; D gene uncertain. CDR1 is MNHEY and CDR2 is SVGAGI in the germline V gene. The CDR3 has 13 amino acids. V was shortened by 7 bases and J by 4 bases, with 13 bases between the two germline ends.

The V gene is TRBV5-4, the J gene TRBJ2-1, with TRBD2 matching 7 bases. The CDR3 loop spans 16 amino acids. With V trimmed by 1 base and J by 6 bases, 10 bases remained unmatched. Germline assignment: CDR1 SGHNT and CDR2 YYREEE (reference sequence). The CDR3 region is CASSLLLGLEVNEQFF. DNA of the CDR3: TGTGCCAGCAGCTTGTTGCTCGGACTAGAGGTCAATGAGCAGTTCTTC.

CDR3 nucleotide sequence: TGTGCCAGCAGCGTCTTAGCGGGCTTTGGCGAGCAGTACTTC. Translated, it gives CASSVLAGFGEQYF. The V gene is TRBV7-9, the J gene TRBJ2-7; 7 bases align to TRBD2. J was trimmed by 6 bases and V by 5 bases; bases with no gene match: 10. Germline-derived CDR1 and CDR2 are SEHNR and FQNEAQ (reference sequence). The length of the CDR3 is 14 residues.